This T cell receptor (beta chain) was sequenced during a study of T cell responses to AZD1222 COVID-19 vaccine. V was pared by 3 bases and J by 0 bases, with 12 bases between. Germline-derived CDR1 and CDR2 are LGHNA and YSLEER. The CDR3 sequence is 16 residues long. Produced via immunoSEQ multiplex PCR; TCRdb's table is partial and in-frame only. Of around 270,000 clones in the sample, approximately 94% were seen once. This specimen consisted of peripheral blood, obtained 28 days after the second AZD1222 dose. This TCR was sampled from an adult who received the AZD1222 COVID-19 vaccine. The V call is TRBV4-3, the J call TRBJ1-3; D is possibly TRBD1 (6 bases). The CDR3 loop reads CASSHSGGSSGNTIYF. In nucleotides, the CDR3 is TGCGCCAGCAGCCACTCCGGGGGCAGCTCTGGAAACACCATATATTTT.